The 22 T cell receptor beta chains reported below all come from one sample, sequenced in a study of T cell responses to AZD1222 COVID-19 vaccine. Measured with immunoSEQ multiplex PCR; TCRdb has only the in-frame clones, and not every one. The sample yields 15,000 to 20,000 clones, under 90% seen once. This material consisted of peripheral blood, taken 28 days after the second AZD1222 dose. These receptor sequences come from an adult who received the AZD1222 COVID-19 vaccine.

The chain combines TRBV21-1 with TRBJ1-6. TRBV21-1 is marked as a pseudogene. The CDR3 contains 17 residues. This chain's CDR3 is CASSKRTPAADNSPLHF. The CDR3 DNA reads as TGTGCCAGCAGCAAAAGGACCCCGGCGGCCGATAATTCACCCCTCCACTTT.

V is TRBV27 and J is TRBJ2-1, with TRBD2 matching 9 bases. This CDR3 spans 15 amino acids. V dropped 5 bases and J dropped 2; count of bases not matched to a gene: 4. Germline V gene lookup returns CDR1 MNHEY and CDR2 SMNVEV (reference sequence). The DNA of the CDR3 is TGTGCCAGCAGTCCGGGACTAGCCCCCTACAATGAGCAGTTCTTC. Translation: CASSPGLAPYNEQFF.

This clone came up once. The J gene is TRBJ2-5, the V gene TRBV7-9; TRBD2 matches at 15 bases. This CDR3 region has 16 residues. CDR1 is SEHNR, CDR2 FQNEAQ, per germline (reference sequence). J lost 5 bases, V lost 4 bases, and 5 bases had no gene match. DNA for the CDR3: TGTGCCAGCAGCTCAGGGACTAGCGGGGGGTTTGAGACCCAGTACTTC. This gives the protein CASSSGTSGGFETQYF.

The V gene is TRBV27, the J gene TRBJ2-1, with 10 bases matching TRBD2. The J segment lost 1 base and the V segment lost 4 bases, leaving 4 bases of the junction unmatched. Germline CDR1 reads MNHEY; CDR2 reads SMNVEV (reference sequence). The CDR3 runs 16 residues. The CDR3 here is CASSSLLAGSYNEQFF. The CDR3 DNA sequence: TGTGCCAGCAGTTCCCTACTAGCGGGGTCCTACAATGAGCAGTTCTTC.

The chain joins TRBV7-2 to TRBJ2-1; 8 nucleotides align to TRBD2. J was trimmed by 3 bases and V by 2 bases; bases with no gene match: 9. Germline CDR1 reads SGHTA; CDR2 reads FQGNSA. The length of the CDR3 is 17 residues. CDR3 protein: CASSLQVGGGLYNEQFF. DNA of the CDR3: TGTGCCAGCAGCTTACAGGTCGGCGGGGGGCTCTACAATGAGCAGTTCTTC.

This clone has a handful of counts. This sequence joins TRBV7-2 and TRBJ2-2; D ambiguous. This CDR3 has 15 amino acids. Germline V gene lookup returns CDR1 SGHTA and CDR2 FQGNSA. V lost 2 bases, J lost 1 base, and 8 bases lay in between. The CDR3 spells CASSLRSQNTGELFF. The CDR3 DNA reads TGTGCCAGCAGCTTAAGGTCCCAGAACACCGGGGAGCTGTTTTTT.

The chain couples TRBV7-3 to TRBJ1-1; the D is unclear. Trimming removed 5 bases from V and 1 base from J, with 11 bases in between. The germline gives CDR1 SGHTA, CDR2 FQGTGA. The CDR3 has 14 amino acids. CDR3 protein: CASSPTIGNTEAFF. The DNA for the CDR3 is TGTGCCAGCAGCCCTACTATTGGGAACACTGAAGCTTTCTTT.

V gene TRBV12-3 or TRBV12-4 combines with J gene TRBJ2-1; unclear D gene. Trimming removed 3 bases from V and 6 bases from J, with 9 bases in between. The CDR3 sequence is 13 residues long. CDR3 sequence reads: CASSFKLGNEQFF. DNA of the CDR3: TGTGCCAGCAGTTTTAAGCTAGGCAATGAGCAGTTCTTC.

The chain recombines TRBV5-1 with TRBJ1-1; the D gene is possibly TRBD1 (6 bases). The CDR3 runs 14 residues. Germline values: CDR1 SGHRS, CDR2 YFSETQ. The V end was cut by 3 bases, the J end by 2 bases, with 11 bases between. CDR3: CASSWGRGNTEAFF. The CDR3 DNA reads TGCGCCAGCAGCTGGGGGCGGGGAAACACTGAAGCTTTCTTT.

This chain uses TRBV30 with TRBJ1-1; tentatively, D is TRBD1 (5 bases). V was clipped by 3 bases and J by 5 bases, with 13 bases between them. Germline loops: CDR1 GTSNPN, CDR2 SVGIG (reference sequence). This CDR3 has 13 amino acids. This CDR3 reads CAWRRGRVTEAFF. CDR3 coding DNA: TGTGCCTGGAGAAGGGGCAGGGTGACTGAAGCTTTCTTT. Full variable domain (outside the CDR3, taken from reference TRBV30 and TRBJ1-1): SQTIHQWPATLVQPVGSPLSLECTVEGTSNPNLYWYRQAAGRGLQLLFYSVGIGQISSEVPQNLSASRPQDRQFILSSKKLLLSDSGFYLCAWRRGRVTEAFFGQGTRLTVV.

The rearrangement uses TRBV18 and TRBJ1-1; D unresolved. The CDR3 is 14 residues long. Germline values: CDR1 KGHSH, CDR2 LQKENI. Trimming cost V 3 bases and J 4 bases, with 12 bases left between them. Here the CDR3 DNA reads TGTGCCAGCTCACCCGCCTCCTCTCGCACTGAAGCTTTCTTT. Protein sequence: CASSPASSRTEAFF.

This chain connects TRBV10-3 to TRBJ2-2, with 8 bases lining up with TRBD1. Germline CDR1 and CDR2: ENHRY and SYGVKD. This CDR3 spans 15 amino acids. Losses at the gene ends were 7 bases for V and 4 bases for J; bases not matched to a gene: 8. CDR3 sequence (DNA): TGTGCCATCACTGAAGGACAGGGCCGCACCGGGGAGCTGTTTTTT. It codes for CAITEGQGRTGELFF.

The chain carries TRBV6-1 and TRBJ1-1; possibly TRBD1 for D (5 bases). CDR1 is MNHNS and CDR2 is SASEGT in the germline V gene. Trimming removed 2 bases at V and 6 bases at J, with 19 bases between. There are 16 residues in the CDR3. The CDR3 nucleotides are TGTGCCAGCAGTGAAAGCGAGGGGATGGAGAGTCCTGAAGCTTTCTTT. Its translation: CASSESEGMESPEAFF.

Written as DNA, the CDR3 is TGTGCCAGCATCGCGGGGGGGCAAGAGACCCAGTACTTC. Its translation: CASIAGGQETQYF. This chain connects TRBV28 to TRBJ2-5; 9 positions agree with TRBD2. Germline V gene sequence: CDR1 MDHEN, CDR2 SYDVKM. The CDR3 has 13 residues. With V trimmed by 7 bases and J by 2 bases, 2 bases remained unmatched.

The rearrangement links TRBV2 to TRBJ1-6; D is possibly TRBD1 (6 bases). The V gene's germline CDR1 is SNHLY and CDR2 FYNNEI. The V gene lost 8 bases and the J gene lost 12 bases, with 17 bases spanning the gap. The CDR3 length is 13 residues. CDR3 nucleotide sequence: TGTGCCAGCCTACCTAACCTGGACAGACCCCTCCACTTT. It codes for CASLPNLDRPLHF.

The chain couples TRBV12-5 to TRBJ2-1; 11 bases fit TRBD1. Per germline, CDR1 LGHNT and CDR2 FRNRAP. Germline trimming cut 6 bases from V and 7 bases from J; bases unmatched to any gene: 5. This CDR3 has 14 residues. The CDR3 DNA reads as TGTGCTAGTGGGGACGGACAGGGGGCAAATGAGCAGTTCTTC. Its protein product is CASGDGQGANEQFF.

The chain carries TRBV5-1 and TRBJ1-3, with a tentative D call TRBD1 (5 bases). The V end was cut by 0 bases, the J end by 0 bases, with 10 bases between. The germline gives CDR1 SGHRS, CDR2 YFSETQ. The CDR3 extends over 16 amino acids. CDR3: CASSLGGRISGNTIYF. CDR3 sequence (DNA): TGCGCCAGCAGCTTGGGGGGCAGAATCTCTGGAAACACCATATATTTT.

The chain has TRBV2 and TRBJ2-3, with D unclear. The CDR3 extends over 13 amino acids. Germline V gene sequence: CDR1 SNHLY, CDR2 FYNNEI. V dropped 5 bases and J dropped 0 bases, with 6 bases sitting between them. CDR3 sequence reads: CASSQESTDTQYF. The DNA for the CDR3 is TGTGCCAGCAGTCAAGAAAGCACAGATACGCAGTATTTT. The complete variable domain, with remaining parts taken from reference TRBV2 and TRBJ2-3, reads EPEVTQTPSHQVTQMGQEVILRCVPISNHLYFYWYRQILGQKVEFLVSFYNNEISEKSEIFDDQFSVERPDGSNFTLKIRSTKLEDSAMYFCASSQESTDTQYFGPGTRLTVL.

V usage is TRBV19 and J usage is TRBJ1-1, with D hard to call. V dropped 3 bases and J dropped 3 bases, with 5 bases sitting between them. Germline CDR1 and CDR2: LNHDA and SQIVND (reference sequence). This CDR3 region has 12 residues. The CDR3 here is CASSMLYTEAFF. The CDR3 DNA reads TGTGCCAGTAGTATGCTTTACACTGAAGCTTTCTTT.

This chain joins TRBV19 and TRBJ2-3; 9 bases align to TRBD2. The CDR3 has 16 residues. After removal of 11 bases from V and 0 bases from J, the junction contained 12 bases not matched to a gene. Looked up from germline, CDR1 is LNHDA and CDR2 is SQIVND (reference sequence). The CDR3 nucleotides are TGTGCCTCGGACCTCGAGCGGGGGGTTAGCACAGATACGCAGTATTTT. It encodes CASDLERGVSTDTQYF.

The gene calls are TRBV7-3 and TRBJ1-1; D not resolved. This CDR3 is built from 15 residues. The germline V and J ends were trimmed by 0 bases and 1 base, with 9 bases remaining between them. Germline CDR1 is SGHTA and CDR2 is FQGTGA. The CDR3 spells CASSLTLAWNTEAFF. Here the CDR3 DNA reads TGTGCCAGCAGCTTAACTCTAGCCTGGAACACTGAAGCTTTCTTT. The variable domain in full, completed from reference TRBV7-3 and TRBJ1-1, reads GAGVSQTPSNKVTEKGKYVELRCDPISGHTALYWYRQSLGQGPEFLIYFQGTGAADDSGLPNDRFFAVRPEGSVSTLKIQRTERGDSAVYLCASSLTLAWNTEAFFGQGTRLTVV.

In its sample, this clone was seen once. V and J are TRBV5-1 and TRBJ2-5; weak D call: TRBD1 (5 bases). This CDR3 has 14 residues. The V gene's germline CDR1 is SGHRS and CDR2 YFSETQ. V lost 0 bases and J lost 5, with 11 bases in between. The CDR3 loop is CASSLGRKGETQYF. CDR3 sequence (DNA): TGCGCCAGCAGCTTGGGGAGAAAGGGGGAGACCCAGTACTTC.